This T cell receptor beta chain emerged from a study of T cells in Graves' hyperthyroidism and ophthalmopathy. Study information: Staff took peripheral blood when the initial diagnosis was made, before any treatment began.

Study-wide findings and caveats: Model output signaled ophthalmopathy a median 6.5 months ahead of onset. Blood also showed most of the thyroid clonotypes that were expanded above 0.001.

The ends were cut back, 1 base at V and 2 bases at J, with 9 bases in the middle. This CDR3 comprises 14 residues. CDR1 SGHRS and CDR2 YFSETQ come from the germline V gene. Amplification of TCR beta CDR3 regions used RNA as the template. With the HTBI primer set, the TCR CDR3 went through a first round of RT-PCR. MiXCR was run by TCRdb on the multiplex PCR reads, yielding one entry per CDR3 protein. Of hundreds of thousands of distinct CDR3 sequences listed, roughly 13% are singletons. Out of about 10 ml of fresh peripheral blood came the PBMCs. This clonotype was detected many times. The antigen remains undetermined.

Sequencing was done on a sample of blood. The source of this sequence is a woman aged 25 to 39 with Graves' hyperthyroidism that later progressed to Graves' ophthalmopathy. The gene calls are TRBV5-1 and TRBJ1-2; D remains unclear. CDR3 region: CASSLRSQNYGYTF. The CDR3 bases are TGCGCCAGCAGCTTGAGGTCACAGAACTATGGCTACACCTTC.